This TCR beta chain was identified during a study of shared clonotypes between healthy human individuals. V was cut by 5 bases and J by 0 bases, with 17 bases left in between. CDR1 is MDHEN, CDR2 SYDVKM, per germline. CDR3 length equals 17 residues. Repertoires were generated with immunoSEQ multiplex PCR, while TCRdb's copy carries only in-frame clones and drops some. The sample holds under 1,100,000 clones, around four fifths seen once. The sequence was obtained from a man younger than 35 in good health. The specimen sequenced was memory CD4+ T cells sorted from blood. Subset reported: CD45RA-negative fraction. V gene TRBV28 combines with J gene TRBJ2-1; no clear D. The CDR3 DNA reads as TGTGCCAGCAGTCCCCTCTTGGTCTCGAGCTCCTACAATGAGCAGTTCTTC. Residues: CASSPLLVSSSYNEQFF.